These T cell receptor beta chains were read from a single sample in a study of T cell responses to AZD1222 COVID-19 vaccine. Sequencing used immunoSEQ multiplex PCR; TCRdb keeps in-frame clones, though not all of them. The sample lists 100,000 to 150,000 clones, around 90% occurring once. The sample consisted of peripheral blood, taken on day 0 of AZD1222 vaccination. These receptors came from an adult in good health. Each CDR3 is given with its conserved first and last residue. The D gene is left open where the match is weak. Clone size is given for some rows only: seen once, a few or many times, or a class if the clone is expanded.

v_call,j_call,cdr3_length,clone_size,d_call,cdr3_nt,cdr3_aa
TRBV18,TRBJ1-4,15,.,.,TGTGCCAGCTCCTTCGGGACAACAACTAATGAAAAACTGTTTTTT,CASSFGTTTNEKLFF
TRBV19,TRBJ1-3,12,once,.,TGTGCCAGTACGTCCGCTGGTATGACCATATATTTT,CASTSAGMTIYF
TRBV10-3,TRBJ2-3,14,.,.,TGTGCCATCAGGAGGACACCTAGCACAGATACGCAGTATTTT,CAIRRTPSTDTQYF
TRBV29-1,TRBJ1-1,13,.,.,TGCAGCGTTGAAGGCCAGGGGTACACTGAAGCTTTCTTT,CSVEGQGYTEAFF
TRBV5-1,TRBJ2-7,13,.,TRBD1,TGCGCCAGCAGCCCTAAGACAGGGGGCGAGCAGTACTTC,CASSPKTGGEQYF
TRBV6-5,TRBJ1-5,13,.,.,TGTGCCAGCAGCCGGACAGACAATCAGCCCCAGCATTTT,CASSRTDNQPQHF
TRBV11-3,TRBJ2-2,14,.,TRBD1,TGTGCCAGCAGCTCGACAGGGAGCACCGGGGAGCTGTTTTTT,CASSSTGSTGELFF
TRBV2,TRBJ1-2,13,.,.,TGTGCGAAACAACAGGACCCTGCCTATGGCTACACCTTC,CAKQQDPAYGYTF
TRBV11-3,TRBJ1-6,18,.,.,TGTGCCAGCAGCTTATTGAACAGGGCGGGCTCCTATAATTCACCCCTCCACTTT,CASSLLNRAGSYNSPLHF
TRBV9,TRBJ2-3,16,few,TRBD2,TGTGCCAGCAGCTTCCGAGCGGGGGGGCCGACAGATACGCAGTATTTT,CASSFRAGGPTDTQYF